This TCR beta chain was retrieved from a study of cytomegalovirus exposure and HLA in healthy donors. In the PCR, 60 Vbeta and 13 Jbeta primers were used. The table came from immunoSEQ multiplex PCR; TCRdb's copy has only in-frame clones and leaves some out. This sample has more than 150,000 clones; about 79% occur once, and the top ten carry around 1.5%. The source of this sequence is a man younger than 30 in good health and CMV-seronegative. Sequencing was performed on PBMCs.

The DNA of the CDR3 is TGTGCCAGCAGCCGGAAAGGGACTAGCGGATCAGATACGCAGTATTTT. Translating gives CASSRKGTSGSDTQYF. The chain links TRBV13 to TRBJ2-3; 11 bases fit TRBD2. Germline CDR1 and CDR2: PRHDT and FYEKMQ (reference sequence). V trimming: 5 bases; J trimming: 4 bases; junction bases outside the gene matches: 8. The CDR3 has 16 residues. The whole variable domain, filled in from reference TRBV13 and TRBJ2-3, reads AAGVIQSPRHLIKEKRETATLKCYPIPRHDTVYWYQQGPGQDPQFLISFYEKMQSDKGSIPDRFSAQQFSDYHSELNMSSLELGDSALYFCASSRKGTSGSDTQYFGPGTRLTVL.